This TCR beta chain appears in the sequencing data of a study of cytomegalovirus exposure and HLA in healthy donors. Study observations and caveats: Most TCR sequences were uncommon, yet certain public TCRs appeared in many donors.

The primer mix had 60 Vbeta and 13 Jbeta primers. TCRdb keeps only in-frame clones here, not all; method: immunoSEQ multiplex PCR. Found here are about 67,000 clones, roughly 65% of them singletons; the top ten hold approximately 2.2%. Germline CDR1 SGHRS, CDR2 YFSETQ. The CDR3 is 16 residues long. V shed 2 bases, J shed 9 bases, and the junction held 12 bases outside the gene matches. This clone was seen once. Its antigen remains unidentified. The sequence came from a woman in her twenties or thirties in good health and CMV-seronegative. Sequenced: PBMCs. The rearrangement links TRBV5-1 to TRBJ1-4; 8 bases map to TRBD1. CDR3 amino acids: CASSFLWAGGFKKLFF. The CDR3 region has the DNA TGCGCCAGCAGCTTTTTATGGGCAGGGGGCTTTAAAAAACTGTTTTTT. The complete variable domain, with remaining parts taken from reference TRBV5-1 and TRBJ1-4, reads KAGVTQTPRYLIKTRGQQVTLSCSPISGHRSVSWYQQTPGQGLQFLFEYFSETQRNKGNFPGRFSGRQFSNSRSEMNVSTLELGDSALYLCASSFLWAGGFKKLFFGSGTQLSVL.